The clone carrying this T cell receptor (beta chain) came up many times. Its antigen is not identified. The data are from a study of metastatic and nonmetastatic thyroid tumors. Whole-study context: A comparison of repertoires was made across blood and tumor or nodule tissue from malignant and benign thyroid patients.

The germline gives CDR1 SEHNR, CDR2 FQNEAQ (reference sequence). The V end lost 8 bases, the J end lost 3 bases, and 19 bases lay between the germline ends. CDR3 size: 15 residues. General study points: In both blood and tumor samples, TCR beta diversity was reported significantly higher for malignant than benign nodules.

All patients reached thyroid surgery having received no treatment beforehand. Original processing notes: Researchers built a distant-metastasis classifier for papillary thyroid cancer that drew on CDR3 differences across clinicopathological groups. Using MiXCR, TCRdb re-called clones from the PCR reads. The V and J calls shown here were made by TCRdb, not taken from the authors' results. The table lists some 83,000 clones, around 12% of them singletons. The TCR comes from a female donor with papillary thyroid cancer or a benign thyroid nodule (not recorded which). Some clones in this sample may be carry-over from other donors' samples. The rearrangement uses TRBV7-9 and TRBJ2-5; either TRBD1 or TRBD2 may fit D (5 bases each). Sequencing was carried out using tumor tissue. CDR3 sequence (DNA): TGTGCCAGCCAGGGTCTTGGGGGATGGGAAGAGACCCAGTACTTC. This encodes CASQGLGGWEETQYF.